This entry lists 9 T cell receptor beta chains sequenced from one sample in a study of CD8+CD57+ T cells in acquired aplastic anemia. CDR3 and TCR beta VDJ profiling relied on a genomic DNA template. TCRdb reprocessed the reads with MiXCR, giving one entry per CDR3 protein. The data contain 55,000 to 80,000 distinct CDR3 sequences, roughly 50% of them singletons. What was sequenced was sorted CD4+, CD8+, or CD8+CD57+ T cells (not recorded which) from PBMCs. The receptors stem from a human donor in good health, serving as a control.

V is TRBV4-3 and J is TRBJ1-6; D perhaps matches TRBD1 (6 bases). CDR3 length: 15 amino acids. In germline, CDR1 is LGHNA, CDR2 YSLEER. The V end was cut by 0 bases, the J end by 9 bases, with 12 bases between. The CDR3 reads CASSQDGGGRSPLHF. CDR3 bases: TGCGCCAGCAGCCAAGATGGGGGGGGGCGTTCACCCCTCCACTTT.

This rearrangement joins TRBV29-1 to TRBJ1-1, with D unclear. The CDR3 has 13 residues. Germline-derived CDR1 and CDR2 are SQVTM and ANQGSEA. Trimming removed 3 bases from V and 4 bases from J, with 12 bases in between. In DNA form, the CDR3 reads TGCAGCGTTGATCAAGGCAAAGGCACTGAAGCTTTCTTT. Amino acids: CSVDQGKGTEAFF. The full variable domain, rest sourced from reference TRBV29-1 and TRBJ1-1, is SAVISQKPSRDICQRGTSLTIQCQVDSQVTMMFWYRQQPGQSLTLIATANQGSEATYESGFVIDKFPISRPNLTFSTLTVSNMSPEDSSIYLCSVDQGKGTEAFFGQGTRLTVV.

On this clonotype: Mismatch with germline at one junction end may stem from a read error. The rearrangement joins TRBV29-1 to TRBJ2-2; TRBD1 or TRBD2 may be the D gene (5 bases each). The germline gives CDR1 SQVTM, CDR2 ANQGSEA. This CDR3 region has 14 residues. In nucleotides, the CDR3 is TGCAGCGTTACGGTGGCAGGGAACACCGGGGAGCTGCTTTTT. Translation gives CSVTVAGNTGELLF.

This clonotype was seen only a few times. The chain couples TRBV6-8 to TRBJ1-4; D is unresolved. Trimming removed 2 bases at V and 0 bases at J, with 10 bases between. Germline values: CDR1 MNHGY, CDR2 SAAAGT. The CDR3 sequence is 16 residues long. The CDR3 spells CASSYRNLATNEKLFF. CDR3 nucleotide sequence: TGTGCCAGCAGTTACCGGAACCTGGCAACTAATGAAAAACTGTTTTTT.

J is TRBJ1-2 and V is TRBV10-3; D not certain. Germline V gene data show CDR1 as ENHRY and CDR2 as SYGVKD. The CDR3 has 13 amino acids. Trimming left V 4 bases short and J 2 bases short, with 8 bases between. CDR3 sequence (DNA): TGTGCCATCAGTGGCCCCGACAACTATGGCTACACCTTC. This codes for CAISGPDNYGYTF.

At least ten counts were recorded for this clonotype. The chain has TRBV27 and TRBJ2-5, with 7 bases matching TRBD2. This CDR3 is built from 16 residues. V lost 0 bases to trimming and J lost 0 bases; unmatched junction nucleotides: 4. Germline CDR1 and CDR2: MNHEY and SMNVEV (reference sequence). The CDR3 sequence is CASSLSLAVYQETQYF. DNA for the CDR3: TGTGCCAGCAGTTTATCGCTAGCGGTGTACCAAGAGACCCAGTACTTC.

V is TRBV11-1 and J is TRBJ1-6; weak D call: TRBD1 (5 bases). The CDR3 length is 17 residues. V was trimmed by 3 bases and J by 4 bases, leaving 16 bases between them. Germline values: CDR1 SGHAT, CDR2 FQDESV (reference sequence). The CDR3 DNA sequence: TGTGCCAGCAGCTTGGGGGACCAGGCCACGTATAATTCACCCCTCCACTTT. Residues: CASSLGDQATYNSPLHF.

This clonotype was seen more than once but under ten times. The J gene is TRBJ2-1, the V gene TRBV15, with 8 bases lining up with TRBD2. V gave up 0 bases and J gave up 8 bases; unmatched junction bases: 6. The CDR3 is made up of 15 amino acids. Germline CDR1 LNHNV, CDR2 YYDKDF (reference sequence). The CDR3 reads CATSRDRGTRDEQFF. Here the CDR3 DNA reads TGTGCCACCAGCAGAGATCGGGGGACTAGGGATGAGCAGTTCTTC. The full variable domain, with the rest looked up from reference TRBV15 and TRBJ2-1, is DAMVIQNPRYQVTQFGKPVTLSCSQTLNHNVMYWYQQKSSQAPKLLFHYYDKDFNNEADTPDNFQSRRPNTSFCFLDIRSPGLGDTAMYLCATSRDRGTRDEQFFGPGTRLTVL.

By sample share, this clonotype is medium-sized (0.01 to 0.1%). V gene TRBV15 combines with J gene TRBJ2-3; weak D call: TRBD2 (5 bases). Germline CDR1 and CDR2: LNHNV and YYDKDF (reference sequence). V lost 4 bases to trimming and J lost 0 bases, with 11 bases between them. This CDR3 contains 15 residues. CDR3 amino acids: CATSNERTSTDTQYF. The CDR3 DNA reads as TGTGCCACCAGCAATGAGCGGACTAGCACAGATACGCAGTATTTT.